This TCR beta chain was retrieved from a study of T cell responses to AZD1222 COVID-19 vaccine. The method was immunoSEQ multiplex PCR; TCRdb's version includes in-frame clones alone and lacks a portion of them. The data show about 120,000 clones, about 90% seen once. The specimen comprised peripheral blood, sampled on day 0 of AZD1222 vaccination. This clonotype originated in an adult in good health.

Here the CDR3 reads CASARGQQMGTQYF. The DNA of the CDR3 is TGTGCCAGCGCCCGGGGGCAGCAGATGGGTACGCAGTATTTT. The chain is built from TRBV7-2 and TRBJ2-3; either TRBD1 or TRBD2 may supply D (6 bases each). Between the trimmed V and J ends, which lost 8 bases and 8 bases, there was a span of 20 bases. Germline V CDR1 and CDR2: SGHTA, FQGNSA. CDR3 length: 14 residues.